This T cell receptor (beta chain) is from a study of OX40 agonist ivuxolimab in advanced cancers. Whole-study context: It was ivuxolimab, an agonistic anti-OX40 (CD134) antibody, that patients were treated with. Dose-escalation cases comprised hepatocellular carcinoma, melanoma, renal cell or head and neck cancer.

Per the germline V gene, CDR1 is MNHEY and CDR2 is SVGAGI. With 0 bases removed from V and 4 bases from J, the gap between germline ends came to 10 bases. There are 15 residues in the CDR3. Details on this clone: Its matching antigen is unknown.

Sequencing was performed with immunoSEQ multiplex PCR; in TCRdb, only in-frame clones are kept and a portion is missing. The sample has 60,000 to 75,000 clones, roughly 87% seen once. Study-level points and caveats: Clonal expansion by week 6 occurred in CD4+ and CD8+ blood T cells (at 0.1 to 3.0 mg/kg). Nonresponders included some who also had low normalized T-cell clonal expansion.

This receptor was identified in an adult with an advanced solid tumor such as melanoma, head and neck, liver or kidney cancer. V gene TRBV6-5 combines with J gene TRBJ1-5, with D perhaps matching TRBD1 (5 bases). Source: CD4+ or CD8+ T cells sorted from blood, taken in a trial of the OX40 agonist ivuxolimab. Here the CDR3 DNA reads TGTGCCAGCAGTTACTCCGGGACGGGGAATCAGCCCCAGCATTTT. Residues: CASSYSGTGNQPQHF.